This T cell receptor (beta chain) was sequenced for a study of cytomegalovirus exposure and HLA in healthy donors. Findings and caveats of the study: Information on immune exposure was restricted to one variable (CMV serostatus). High sensitivity and specificity were reportedly achieved when the classifier diagnosed cytomegalovirus status. Presence/absence analyses took donor sequencing depth as roughly uniform. Association of 16,951 TCR beta sequences with HLA alleles was found at 0.05 false discovery rate in a later analysis.

CDR3 length: 15 amino acids. Germline CDR1 SGHTA, CDR2 FQGTGA. The ends lost 1 base at V and 2 bases at J; junction bases unmatched: 3. This clone turned up a few times. The antigen is undetermined. The PCR employed 60 Vbeta primers together with 13 Jbeta primers. Measured with immunoSEQ multiplex PCR; TCRdb has only the in-frame clones, and not every one. The sample lists about 200,000 clones, approximately 78% occurring once. The clonotype originates from a woman aged 35 to 49 in good health and CMV-seronegative. This rearrangement joins TRBV7-3 to TRBJ2-3, with TRBD2 identical over 7 bases. Material: PBMCs. CDR3 nucleotides: TGTGCCAGCAGCTTAAGAGGGAGGGCCACAGATACGCAGTATTTT. Translated: CASSLRGRATDTQYF.